A selection of T cell receptor beta chains follows, all from one sample in a study of cytomegalovirus exposure and HLA in healthy donors. Here immunoSEQ multiplex PCR was the method, and the copy in TCRdb shows in-frame clones only, minus some. The sample contains 79,000 or so clones, 73% of which appear only once. Material for sequencing was PBMCs. The receptors here all came from a middle-aged woman in good health and CMV-seropositive. Each CDR3 is given with its conserved first and last residue. D genes are given only for firm matches. Clone size appears in some rows only: once, few, many, or a class for an expanded clone.

j_gene	abundance	v_gene	d_gene	CDR3nt	CDR3aa
TRBJ1-5	few	TRBV11-2	TRBD1	TGTGCCAGCAGCCCGGACAGGGTCGATCAGCCCCAGCATTTT	CASSPDRVDQPQHF
TRBJ1-1	NA	TRBV28	NA	TGTGCCAGCAGTGGCCCGCCGCGGGCGTTT	CASSGPPRAF
TRBJ1-4	NA	TRBV5-8	NA	TGTGCCAGCAGCTCCCGGGACAAGGATGAAAAACTGTTTTTT	CASSSRDKDEKLFF
TRBJ1-2	NA	TRBV5-6	TRBD1	TGTGCCAGCAGCTTGAAAGGGGGCGAAGGCTACACCTTC	CASSLKGGEGYTF
TRBJ2-3	few	TRBV5-1	TRBD2	TGCGCCAGCAGCCCACAGGCGGCGGGAGCATCAGATACGCAGTATTTT	CASSPQAAGASDTQYF
TRBJ1-3	NA	TRBV28	NA	TGTGCCAGCAGCTCACACACCGATTCTGGAAACACCATATATTTT	CASSSHTDSGNTIYF
TRBJ2-1	NA	TRBV9	TRBD2	TGTGCCAGCAGCGTGGGGACTACACCCGGAAGCTCCTACAATGAGCAGTTCTTC	CASSVGTTPGSSYNEQFF
TRBJ2-3	NA	TRBV11-2	NA	TGTGCCAGCAGCTCAAGAGGGAGGGATACGCAGTATTTT	CASSSRGRDTQYF
TRBJ1-1	NA	TRBV11-2	NA	TGTGCCAGCAGCTTAGTTTTTCCGGGCACTGAAGCTTTCTTT	CASSLVFPGTEAFF
TRBJ2-1	NA	TRBV12-5	TRBD2	TGTGCTAGTGGTTACCCACCTCTGCGGGGGGAATCCAATGAGCAGTTCTTC	CASGYPPLRGESNEQFF
TRBJ1-4	NA	TRBV5-1	NA	TGCGCCAGCAGCGCACGACAGTTCGAAAAACTGTTTTTT	CASSARQFEKLFF
TRBJ1-1	few	TRBV11-3	TRBD1	TGTGCCAGCAGCTCGGGACAGGGATTGCCTGAAGCTTTCTTT	CASSSGQGLPEAFF
TRBJ1-5	few	TRBV28	NA	TGTGCCAGCAGTTTATGGGAAGGGGTCAATCAGCCCCAGCATTTT	CASSLWEGVNQPQHF
TRBJ1-2	NA	TRBV28	TRBD1	TGTGCCAGCAGCCTACCCTCCGGGACAGGGATGTATGGCTACACCTTC	CASSLPSGTGMYGYTF
TRBJ2-1	NA	TRBV7-2	TRBD1	TGTGCCAGCGTCCGACAGGGATACGACAATGAGCAGTTCTTC	CASVRQGYDNEQFF
TRBJ1-1	NA	TRBV20-1	NA	TGCAGTGCTAGTTCGAGCGCTGAAGCTTTCTTT	CSASSSAEAFF
TRBJ2-2	NA	TRBV5-4	TRBD2	TGTGCCAGCACCGCGCGGGACGGGAGGGCCGGGGAGCTGTTTTTT	CASTARDGRAGELFF
TRBJ2-5	NA	TRBV7-2	TRBD1	TGTGCCAGCAGCTTAGCCCCGGGACAGAGCCAAGAGACCCAGTACTTC	CASSLAPGQSQETQYF
TRBJ2-3	NA	TRBV28	NA	TGTGCCAGCAAAAAACGTTTTGAGGGGGCAGATACGCAGTATTTT	CASKKRFEGADTQYF
TRBJ2-3	NA	TRBV2	NA	TGTGCGGGGACTCGGGGTCGGGGAGATACGCAGTATTTT	CAGTRGRGDTQYF
TRBJ2-3	NA	TRBV4-3	NA	TGCGCCAGCAGCCAGGGGGGTGGGGCAGATACGCAGTATTTT	CASSQGGGADTQYF
TRBJ2-7	NA	TRBV2	NA	TGTGCCAGCAGTGTCCGTTACGAGCAGTACTTC	CASSVRYEQYF
TRBJ2-3	once	TRBV6-5	NA	TGTGCCAGCACTCAGCGGGTGGGGAGGGATACGCAGTATTTT	CASTQRVGRDTQYF
TRBJ1-5	NA	TRBV27	TRBD1	TGTGCCAGCAGCCTGGGACAGAGAGATCAGCCCCAGCATTTT	CASSLGQRDQPQHF
TRBJ1-2	NA	TRBV29-1	NA	TGCAGCGTTGACAGGGGAGCTAACTATGGCTACACCTTC	CSVDRGANYGYTF
TRBJ2-5	NA	TRBV7-2	NA	TGTGCCAGCAGCTTATATAAGTCCCCTACAGAGACCCAGTACTTC	CASSLYKSPTETQYF
TRBJ1-6	NA	TRBV30	NA	TGTGCCTGGAGCACACAGGCCTATAATTCACCCCTCCACTTT	CAWSTQAYNSPLHF
TRBJ2-7	NA	TRBV6-5	TRBD2	TGTGCCAGCAGTTACTCGATCACTAGCGGGTACTACGAGCAGTACTTC	CASSYSITSGYYEQYF
TRBJ1-2	NA	TRBV4-1	NA	TGCGCCAGCAGCCAAGATAGACAGTTTTTTTATGGCTACACCTTC	CASSQDRQFFYGYTF
TRBJ1-1	few	TRBV5-1	NA	TGCGCCAGCAGCCCCCGGGGGAACACTGAAGCTTTCTTT	CASSPRGNTEAFF
TRBJ1-5	NA	TRBV6-5	NA	TGTGCCAGCAGAGAACAGGGCAATAGCAATCAGCCCCAGCATTTT	CASREQGNSNQPQHF
TRBJ2-7	NA	TRBV11-2	NA	TGTGCCAGCAGCTTTGATTCAGGTCCCTACGAGCAGTACTTC	CASSFDSGPYEQYF
TRBJ2-7	NA	TRBV18	TRBD1	TGTGCCAGCTCCGGGGACAGAGCCTACGAGCAGTACTTC	CASSGDRAYEQYF
TRBJ2-7	NA	TRBV6-6	TRBD1	TGTGCCAGCAGTAACCCGGGACAGGGCTACGAGCAGTACTTC	CASSNPGQGYEQYF
TRBJ2-2	NA	TRBV7-7	TRBD1	TGTGCTAGCAGCTTAGGGACAGGGGGTAACACCGGGGAGCTGTTTTTT	CASSLGTGGNTGELFF
TRBJ2-5	NA	TRBV5-6	TRBD1	TGTGCCAGCAGCTCGGGACAGCCACGAGAGACCCAGTACTTC	CASSSGQPRETQYF
TRBJ2-7	few	TRBV5-5	TRBD2	TGTGCCAGCAGCTCAGCGGGGGACCCTTACGAGCAGTACTTC	CASSSAGDPYEQYF
TRBJ1-1	NA	TRBV4-1	TRBD1	TGCGCCAGCAGCCATCCAAATGACAGGGGGACCACTGAAGCTTTCTTT	CASSHPNDRGTTEAFF
TRBJ1-1	NA	TRBV19	NA	TGTGCCAGTAGTATACGGGGCGGGGACACTGAAGCTTTCTTT	CASSIRGGDTEAFF
TRBJ1-5	NA	TRBV6-5	NA	TGTGCCAGCAGTTACCGACAGTCGTATCAGCCCCAGCATTTT	CASSYRQSYQPQHF
TRBJ1-5	NA	TRBV6-5	NA	TGTGCCAGTGGAGGGATGGCGGGTCAGCCCCAGCATTTT	CASGGMAGQPQHF
TRBJ2-1	NA	TRBV25-1	TRBD2	TGTGCCAGCAGGAAGGGAGGGCGTACCTACAATGAGCAGTTCTTC	CASRKGGRTYNEQFF
TRBJ1-2	NA	TRBV6-5	NA	TGTGCCAGCAGACCGGACACAATCTACTATGGCTACACCTTC	CASRPDTIYYGYTF
TRBJ1-2	NA	TRBV5-6	NA	TGTGCCAGCAGCTCATTAAACAGGGACTATGGCTACACCTTC	CASSSLNRDYGYTF
TRBJ2-7	NA	TRBV7-9	NA	TGTGCCAGCAGCCCACAATCCTACGAGCAGTACTTC	CASSPQSYEQYF
TRBJ2-7	NA	TRBV27	TRBD1	TGTGCCAGCAGCAAGGCCCTAGGACAGGGCCTCTACGAGCAGTACTTC	CASSKALGQGLYEQYF
TRBJ2-5	NA	TRBV7-9	NA	TGTGCCAGCAGCTTAGTACAGCAAGAGACCCAGTACTTC	CASSLVQQETQYF
TRBJ1-5	few	TRBV2	NA	TGTGCCAGCAGTTCCGGGGGGGGGTTACAGCCCCAGCATTTT	CASSSGGGLQPQHF
TRBJ2-2	NA	TRBV5-6	NA	TGTGCCAGCAGCTTCGACAGAAACACCGGGGAGCTGTTTTTT	CASSFDRNTGELFF
TRBJ1-2	few	TRBV30	TRBD1	TGTGCCTGGGATAGGACGGGACAGGCTCCGAGGGGCTACACCTTC	CAWDRTGQAPRGYTF
TRBJ1-5	NA	TRBV27	TRBD1	TGTGCCAGCAGTTTTAGACAGGGGGCAAAGCCCCAGCATTTT	CASSFRQGAKPQHF
TRBJ2-6	NA	TRBV6-4	TRBD2	TGTGCCAGCAGTGCTAGCGGGGGGGCTGGGGCCAACGTCCTGACTTTC	CASSASGGAGANVLTF
TRBJ2-7	NA	TRBV7-2	NA	TGTGCCAGCAGCCGCCCGGCGGGGACTGACTCCTACGAGCAGTACTTC	CASSRPAGTDSYEQYF
TRBJ2-1	NA	TRBV6-5	NA	TGTGCCAGCAGCCGACTCCTGGAAGGTGAGCAGTTCTTC	CASSRLLEGEQFF